The TCR beta chain under discussion was sequenced for a study of cytomegalovirus exposure and HLA in healthy donors. Vbeta (60) and Jbeta (13) primers were used in the PCR. Some clones are missing from TCRdb's copy, which holds only in-frame ones; the method was immunoSEQ multiplex PCR. The sample holds hundreds of thousands of clones, roughly 78% seen once. Study-wide results and caveats: Some V segments, including TRBV6-2 and TRBV6-3, were excluded as indistinguishable. A later analysis showed that HLA-associated TCR beta chains had undergone more clonal expansion than equally common others. Likely technical artifact: a cluster of highly shared sequence variants.

This clone was seen only a few times. The antigen remains unidentified. Deletions cut 2 bases from V and 2 bases from J, with 10 bases between. Germline V gene sequence: CDR1 MNHEY, CDR2 SVGAGI. This CDR3 contains 14 residues. Healthy bone marrow donors supplied every sample. The sequenced sample was PBMCs. The rearrangement links TRBV6-5 to TRBJ2-7; D gene ambiguous. The TCR originated in a boy aged 5-17 years in good health and CMV-seronegative. Written as DNA, the CDR3 is TGTGCCAGCAGTTACCGTGCAGGAACCTACGAGCAGTACTTC. This codes for CASSYRAGTYEQYF.